This entry lists 25 T cell receptor beta chains sequenced from one sample in a study of shared clonotypes between healthy human individuals. Using immunoSEQ multiplex PCR, the repertoire was profiled, and TCRdb retains in-frame clones only, with some absent. The sample includes 600,000 to 700,000 clones, around 73% of them seen just once. Specimen: memory CD4+ T cells sorted from blood. Described subset: CD45RA-negative fraction. Receptor source: a woman younger than 45 in good health.

This chain connects TRBV2 to TRBJ2-3; TRBD2 aligns across 7 bases. With 2 bases clipped from V and 4 bases from J, the junction kept 15 bases outside the gene matches. The V gene's germline CDR1 is SNHLY and CDR2 FYNNEI. CDR3 length: 18 amino acids. The CDR3 coding sequence is TGTGCCAGCAGTGAACGAATTTTGGCGGGAGACCCCCCAGATACGCAGTATTTT. Amino acid sequence: CASSERILAGDPPDTQYF.

To note about this clone: Additional DNA sequences in this sample encode the identical CDR3. This sequence joins TRBV5-1 and TRBJ2-3; TRBD1 matches at 9 bases. V lost 4 bases and J lost 4; bases outside the gene matches: 4. Germline CDR1 is SGHRS and CDR2 is YFSETQ. This CDR3 comprises 14 residues. The DNA of the CDR3 is TGCGCCAGCAGCAAGGGACAGGGCCCAGATACGCAGTATTTT. It is translated as CASSKGQGPDTQYF.

This clone came up a few times. The chain has TRBV10-3 and TRBJ1-5; D may be TRBD1 (5 bases). The germline V gene encodes CDR1 ENHRY and CDR2 SYGVKD. Trimming stripped 4 bases from V and 10 bases from J, with 17 bases between. The CDR3 has 14 amino acids. This chain's CDR3 is CAISATGGKNPQHF. Written as DNA, the CDR3 is TGTGCCATCAGTGCTACGGGGGGGAAGAATCCCCAGCATTTT.

The chain combines TRBV7-3 with TRBJ2-2; TRBD1 matches at 9 bases. The V and J ends lost 5 bases and 7 bases, in that order; junction bases with no gene match: 5. The CDR3 runs to 14 residues. The germline V gene has CDR1 SGHTA and CDR2 FQGTGA. CDR3 in amino acids: CASSPTTGGGELFF. The DNA for the CDR3 is TGTGCCAGCAGCCCCACGACAGGGGGCGGGGAGCTGTTTTTT.

This clone was recorded only once. The chain joins TRBV1 to TRBJ2-5. The J call may be incorrect, as the DNA end agrees better with TRBJ2-7. TRBV1 constitutes a pseudogene. CDR3 length equals 16 residues. The CDR3 DNA sequence: TGCACCAGCAGCCAGCAAATCAGGGCTAGCTCCTACGAGCAGTACTTC. It specifies CTSSQQIRASSYEQYF.

This clone was observed a few times. The gene calls are TRBV28 and TRBJ2-7; 8 bases map to TRBD1. Germline CDR1 is MDHEN and CDR2 is SYDVKM. This CDR3 is built from 16 residues. The trim removed 6 bases at V and 5 bases at J, leaving 15 bases unmatched. CDR3: CASSPISDRVVNEQYF. In DNA form, the CDR3 reads TGTGCCAGCAGCCCCATCTCGGACAGGGTTGTAAACGAGCAGTACTTC.

The chain couples TRBV7-8 to TRBJ2-1; 9 bases fit TRBD2. Germline CDR1 reads SGHVS; CDR2 reads FQNEAQ. The V gene end was trimmed by 3 bases and the J gene end by 3 bases; junction bases not matched to a gene: 6. The CDR3 has 16 residues. In DNA form, the CDR3 reads TGTGCCAGCAGCTTCATAGCGGGGGTCTACTACAATGAGCAGTTCTTC. Protein: CASSFIAGVYYNEQFF.

The gene calls are TRBV30 and TRBJ2-7; no firm D call. The V and J ends lost 3 bases and 9 bases respectively, with 18 bases between them. This CDR3 contains 13 residues. The V gene's germline CDR1 is GTSNPN and CDR2 SVGIG (reference sequence). The DNA of the CDR3 is TGTGCCTGGAGGTCTGGTGGCATCCGGTGGCAGTACTTC. It codes for CAWRSGGIRWQYF.

As to this clone: Other DNA variants within this sample encode the same CDR3. The chain carries TRBV11-2 and TRBJ2-7; no clear D gene. This CDR3 region has 13 residues. Germline lookup yields CDR1 SGHAT and CDR2 FQNNGV. V lost 1 base and J 2 bases, leaving 6 bases between the germline ends. The CDR3 region is CASSLGLPYEQYF. The CDR3 DNA follows: TGTGCCAGCAGCTTAGGACTGCCCTACGAGCAGTACTTC.

The chain couples TRBV5-4 to TRBJ1-4; possible D gene TRBD1, 5 bases. The CDR3 consists of 15 residues. CDR1 and CDR2 (germline): SGHNT, YYREEE (reference sequence). Trimming left V 4 bases short and J 0 bases short, with 10 bases between. CDR3 sequence: CASSGDGATNEKLFF. In DNA form, the CDR3 reads TGTGCCAGCAGCGGGGACGGAGCAACTAATGAAAAACTGTTTTTT.

The chain combines TRBV6-5 with TRBJ2-4, with 10 nucleotides matching TRBD2. The V gene end was trimmed by 6 bases and the J gene end by 5 bases; junction bases not matched to a gene: 10. The V gene's germline CDR1 is MNHEY and CDR2 SVGAGI. The CDR3 consists of 16 residues. Here the CDR3 DNA reads TGTGCCAGCAGATACACGAGAGCGGGAGGGGAAAACATTCAGTACTTC. It specifies CASRYTRAGGENIQYF.

CDR3 sequence reads: CASSSQGSNTGELFF. CDR3 bases: TGCGCCAGCAGCTCACAGGGTTCGAACACCGGGGAGCTGTTTTTT. The rearrangement links TRBV5-1 to TRBJ2-2, with D possibly TRBD1 on 6 matching bases. CDR1 is SGHRS and CDR2 is YFSETQ in the germline V gene. Trimming shortened V by 3 bases and J by 0 bases, and 9 bases separated the two germline ends. This CDR3 spans 15 amino acids.

This sequence joins TRBV14 and TRBJ2-7; D is undetermined. Germline loops: CDR1 SGHDN, CDR2 FVKESK. This CDR3 has 15 amino acids. V was clipped by 2 bases and J by 2 bases, with 13 bases between them. CDR3 region: CASSQRRVGPYEQYF. The CDR3 coding sequence is TGTGCCAGCAGCCAACGTCGGGTAGGGCCCTACGAGCAGTACTTC.

The V and J genes are TRBV6-5 and TRBJ2-5, with D possibly being TRBD2 (5 bases). The last part of the DNA fits TRBJ2-7 better; the J call may be wrong. This CDR3 contains 12 residues. CDR1 is MNHEY and CDR2 is SVGAGI in the germline V gene. The CDR3 spells CASSSRRNEQYF. The DNA for the CDR3 is TGTGCCAGCAGTTCTAGGAGGAACGAGCAGTACTTC.

Points on this clone: The identical CDR3 is also encoded by other nucleotide sequences in the sample. The chain has TRBV27 and TRBJ2-7; TRBD1 aligns across 8 bases. Trimming removed 5 bases from V and 1 base from J; junction bases left unmatched: 1. Germline V gives CDR1 MNHEY, CDR2 SMNVEV (reference sequence). The CDR3 is made up of 13 amino acids. CDR3 nucleotides: TGTGCCAGCAGTCGGACAGGGTCCTACGAGCAGTACTTC. This encodes CASSRTGSYEQYF.

The gene calls are TRBV18 and TRBJ1-1; D ambiguous. Trimming took off 0 bases at V and 1 base at J, with 15 bases between the two ends. CDR1 is KGHSH and CDR2 is LQKENI in the germline V gene. The CDR3 is made up of 17 amino acids. The CDR3 sequence is CASSPPLGAVWNTEAFF. CDR3 coding DNA: TGTGCCAGCTCACCACCGTTGGGCGCGGTTTGGAACACTGAAGCTTTCTTT.

V gene TRBV7-2 combines with J gene TRBJ2-1; perhaps TRBD1 as D (6 bases). The CDR3 spans 13 residues. The germline CDR1 and CDR2 sequences are SGHTA and FQGNSA. V was clipped by 6 bases and J by 4 bases, with 10 bases between them. CDR3 sequence reads: CASSRQVYNEQFF. Written as DNA, the CDR3 is TGTGCCAGCAGTAGACAGGTTTACAATGAGCAGTTCTTC.

At least ten counts were recorded for this clone. The rearrangement uses TRBV10-3 and TRBJ2-3, with 10 bases lining up with TRBD2. Germline assignment: CDR1 ENHRY and CDR2 SYGVKD. This CDR3 has 14 residues. V lost 8 bases and J lost 6; bases outside the gene matches: 8. The CDR3 DNA reads TGTGCCATCTCCCGAGCGGGAGGGTCTGATACGCAGTATTTT. It codes for CAISRAGGSDTQYF.

This clone occurred once. The V and J genes are TRBV11-2 and TRBJ2-1; TRBD1 agrees at 7 bases. The CDR3 covers 14 residues. J lost 9 bases, V lost 3 bases, and 8 bases had no gene match. Germline V CDR1 and CDR2: SGHAT, FQNNGV. The CDR3, as DNA: TGTGCCAGCAGCTTGACAGGGCGTAGTGCTGAGCAGTTCTTC. Translating it yields CASSLTGRSAEQFF.

The chain employs TRBV4-1 and TRBJ2-2; TRBD2 matches at 7 bases. The germline V gene has CDR1 MGHRA and CDR2 YSYEKL. V shed 3 bases, J shed 6 bases, and the junction held 7 bases outside the gene matches. CDR3 length equals 15 residues. The DNA for the CDR3 is TGCGCCAGCAGCCAGCGGGAGATGGGGGCCGGGGAGCTGTTTTTT. It encodes CASSQREMGAGELFF.

The rearrangement joins TRBV7-3 to TRBJ2-1, with 7 positions matching TRBD2. J was trimmed by 9 bases and V by 4 bases; bases with no gene match: 6. The CDR3 extends over 13 amino acids. Germline V lookup: CDR1 SGHTA, CDR2 FQGTGA. The CDR3 here is CASSSKREGEQFF. CDR3 DNA: TGTGCCAGCAGCTCGAAGCGGGAAGGTGAGCAGTTCTTC.

This clone was observed a single time. This chain links TRBV25-1 with TRBJ2-7; the match to TRBD1 covers 10 bases. This CDR3 is built from 16 residues. V dropped 4 bases and J dropped 3; count of bases not matched to a gene: 9. Per the germline V gene, CDR1 is MGHDK and CDR2 is SYGVNS. The CDR3: CASSAQTGGAFYEQYF. The CDR3 region has the DNA TGTGCCAGCAGTGCCCAGACAGGGGGCGCGTTCTACGAGCAGTACTTC.

The CDR3 loop is CASSIRQGTYGYTF. The CDR3 region has the DNA TGTGCCAGTAGTATCCGTCAGGGGACCTATGGCTACACCTTC. The V and J genes are TRBV19 and TRBJ1-2, with D maybe TRBD1 (6 bases). The CDR3 is made up of 14 amino acids. The germline V gene has CDR1 LNHDA and CDR2 SQIVND (reference sequence). V was clipped by 3 bases and J by 4 bases, with 12 bases between them.

The chain links TRBV30 to TRBJ2-7, with D possibly matching TRBD1 (6 bases). Trimming pared 2 bases from V and 3 bases from J, leaving 8 bases between. CDR1 and CDR2 from the germline V gene are GTSNPN and SVGIG (reference sequence). There are 12 residues in the CDR3. CDR3 coding DNA: TGTGCCTGGAGTCCACAGGGCTACGAGCAGTACTTC. Its protein product is CAWSPQGYEQYF.

The chain links TRBV9 to TRBJ1-2, with D possibly matching TRBD1 (5 bases). The CDR3 has 16 amino acids. CDR1 is SGDLS, CDR2 YYNGEE, per germline. V lost 0 bases and J 0 bases, leaving 12 bases between the germline ends. The CDR3 region is CASSVGGGRSNYGYTF. The DNA for the CDR3 is TGTGCCAGCAGCGTAGGGGGCGGGCGGTCTAACTATGGCTACACCTTC.